These 29 T cell receptor beta chains were all obtained from the same sample, sequenced in a study of blood T cell repertoires in COVID-19. Profiling relied on immunoSEQ multiplex PCR, and the TCRdb table lists in-frame clones only, not all of them. The table has roughly 220,000 clones, around 90% seen once; the top ten hold about 2.4%. Sequencing used PBMCs or T cells enriched from blood (not recorded which). The source of these receptors is a woman aged 25-40 years who had recovered from COVID-19.

This clone was observed once. The V call is TRBV11-3, the J call TRBJ2-7; maybe TRBD1 (6 bases). The CDR3 consists of 12 residues. Germline CDR1 and CDR2: SGHNT and YENEEA. Trimming left V 1 base short and J 12 bases short, with 13 bases between. The CDR3 DNA reads as TGTGCCAGCAGCTTAGGGCACAGGGAGATGTACTTC. Its protein product is CASSLGHREMYF.

V is TRBV7-2 and J is TRBJ1-5, with D maybe TRBD1 (5 bases). V dropped 4 bases and J dropped 7 bases, with 14 bases sitting between them. Germline lookup yields CDR1 SGHTA and CDR2 FQGNSA. This CDR3 spans 14 amino acids. CDR3 sequence reads: CASSSRAARQPQHF. For the CDR3, the DNA is TGTGCCAGCAGCTCCAGGGCCGCTCGGCAGCCCCAGCATTTT.

The chain carries TRBV19 and TRBJ1-2; D call uncertain. The CDR3 runs 12 residues. Germline V lookup: CDR1 LNHDA, CDR2 SQIVND (reference sequence). Trimming shortened V by 3 bases and J by 8 bases, and 10 bases separated the two germline ends. The CDR3 sequence is CASSIAARGYTF. As DNA, the CDR3 is TGTGCCAGTAGTATCGCTGCTAGGGGCTACACCTTC.

The V and J genes are TRBV6-2 or TRBV6-3 and TRBJ2-7; 10 bases map to TRBD1. This CDR3 comprises 17 residues. Looked up from germline, CDR1 is MNHEY and CDR2 is SVGEGT. V shed 5 bases, J shed 1 base, and the junction held 11 bases outside the gene matches. The CDR3 coding sequence is TGTGCCAGCAGTCGCGACGGGACAGGGGTAGGATCCTACGAGCAGTACTTC. It yields the protein CASSRDGTGVGSYEQYF.

As to this clone: Other DNA variants within this sample encode the same CDR3. The chain joins TRBV5-4 to TRBJ1-5; no definite D call. Germline V gene lookup returns CDR1 SGHNT and CDR2 YYREEE (reference sequence). This CDR3 comprises 13 residues. V was cut by 0 bases and J by 5 bases, with 6 bases left in between. The CDR3 loop is CASSLGGDQPQHF. In DNA, the CDR3 is TGTGCCAGCAGCTTGGGCGGGGATCAGCCCCAGCATTTT.

The chain couples TRBV6-5 to TRBJ1-1; 10 positions agree with TRBD1. CDR1 and CDR2 (germline): MNHEY, SVGAGI. This CDR3 spans 14 amino acids. J gave up 11 bases and V 2 bases, and 8 bases lay outside the gene matches. Written as DNA, the CDR3 is TGTGCCAGCAGTTACATTGGGACAGGGGAATTGGCTTTCTTT. Protein: CASSYIGTGELAFF.

The chain is built from TRBV7-9 and TRBJ2-7, with D maybe TRBD1 (6 bases). In germline, CDR1 is SEHNR, CDR2 FQNEAQ (reference sequence). This CDR3 contains 15 residues. The germline V and J ends were trimmed by 5 bases and 0 bases, with 14 bases remaining between them. In DNA form, the CDR3 reads TGTGCCAGCAGCCTGACCGGGACAACCTCCTACGAGCAGTACTTC. Encoded protein: CASSLTGTTSYEQYF. Combining the CDR3 with reference TRBV7-9 and TRBJ2-7 gives the whole variable domain DTGVSQNPRHKITKRGQNVTFRCDPISEHNRLYWYRQTLGQGPEFLTYFQNEAQLEKSRLLSDRFSAERPKGSFSTLEIQRTEQGDSAMYLCASSLTGTTSYEQYFGPGTRLTVT.

The V call is TRBV4-1, the J call TRBJ2-1; 15 positions agree with TRBD2. Germline CDR1 reads MGHRA; CDR2 reads YSYEKL. The CDR3 consists of 18 residues. Trimming cost V 4 bases and J 1 base; bases outside gene matches: 5. Written as DNA, the CDR3 is TGCGCCAGCAGCCCTGGGACTAGCGGGGGGTTTTCCTACAATGAGCAGTTCTTC. This translates into CASSPGTSGGFSYNEQFF.

A word on this clone: Other DNA sequences in the sample encode the same CDR3. This CDR3 reads CASSLAGDQPQHF. The CDR3, as DNA: TGTGCCAGCAGCCTAGCCGGGGATCAGCCCCAGCATTTT. The chain recombines TRBV12-3 or TRBV12-4 with TRBJ1-5; D remains unclear. V was pared by 6 bases and J by 5 bases, with 11 bases between. The CDR3 has 13 amino acids.

The rearrangement joins TRBV27 to TRBJ2-5; D perhaps matches TRBD1 (6 bases). Germline-derived CDR1 and CDR2 are MNHEY and SMNVEV (reference sequence). V was cut by 6 bases and J by 3 bases, with 17 bases left in between. The CDR3 totals 15 residues. CDR3 amino acids: CASRRIKTGEETQYF. The CDR3, as DNA: TGTGCCAGCAGACGAATAAAGACAGGAGAAGAGACCCAGTACTTC.

The chain couples TRBV6-6 to TRBJ1-2; TRBD1 is a possible D gene (5 bases). Germline lookup yields CDR1 MNHNY and CDR2 SVGAGI (reference sequence). The CDR3 consists of 14 residues. Between the trimmed V and J ends, which lost 7 bases and 8 bases, there was a span of 20 bases. DNA for the CDR3: TGTGCCAGCACCACCGGACATGACTCTAGGGGCTACACCTTC. Translated: CASTTGHDSRGYTF.

The rearrangement links TRBV11-3 to TRBJ2-2, with D unresolved. V was trimmed by 2 bases and J by 5 bases, leaving 6 bases between them. From germline, CDR1 is SGHNT and CDR2 YENEEA. The CDR3 contains 13 residues. CDR3 nucleotide sequence: TGTGCCAGCAGCTTACCCTTAACCGGGGAGCTGTTTTTT. Translation: CASSLPLTGELFF.

The chain has TRBV2 and TRBJ1-2; D is undetermined. V lost 0 bases and J lost 3, with 11 bases in between. CDR1 is SNHLY, CDR2 FYNNEI, per germline. The CDR3 runs to 15 residues. The CDR3, as DNA: TGTGCCAGCAGTGAAGCCAAGGTTGCGGACTATGGCTACACCTTC. This codes for CASSEAKVADYGYTF.

This chain connects TRBV13 to TRBJ2-4; D remains ambiguous. Germline V CDR1 and CDR2: PRHDT, FYEKMQ (reference sequence). The CDR3 has 15 amino acids. V was trimmed by 2 bases and J by 4 bases, leaving 12 bases between them. CDR3 in amino acids: CASSLRSWSKNIQYF. DNA of the CDR3: TGTGCCAGCAGCTTAAGGAGTTGGTCGAAAAACATTCAGTACTTC.

V is TRBV4-3 and J is TRBJ2-7, with D perhaps TRBD1 (5 bases). Germline CDR1 and CDR2: LGHNA and YSLEER. V was pared by 1 base and J by 2 bases, with 9 bases between. The CDR3 runs to 14 residues. The CDR3 sequence: CASSQVKGPYEQYF. CDR3 bases: TGCGCCAGCAGCCAAGTGAAGGGGCCCTACGAGCAGTACTTC.

The genes are TRBV9 and TRBJ1-1, with D unclear. CDR1 SGDLS and CDR2 YYNGEE come from the germline V gene. The CDR3 length is 13 residues. Trimming stripped 4 bases from V and 4 bases from J, with 11 bases between. CDR3 bases: TGTGCCAGCAGCTACGGAGTAGCCACTGAAGCTTTCTTT. It is translated as CASSYGVATEAFF.

This clone has a single count. The CDR3 DNA is TGCGCCAGCAGCGGAGAAGGCTACACCTTC. Translation: CASSGEGYTF. V usage is TRBV5-1 and J usage is TRBJ1-2; unclear D gene. Per germline, CDR1 SGHRS and CDR2 YFSETQ. V dropped 4 bases and J dropped 8 bases, with 6 bases sitting between them. This CDR3 region has 10 residues. Full variable domain (rest looked up from reference TRBV5-1 and TRBJ1-2): KAGVTQTPRYLIKTRGQQVTLSCSPISGHRSVSWYQQTPGQGLQFLFEYFSETQRNKGNFPGRFSGRQFSNSRSEMNVSTLELGDSALYLCASSGEGYTFGSGTRLTVV.

In DNA form, the CDR3 reads TGTGCCAGCAGTGCGGGACTAGCGGGGGGAGTGGGTGAGCAGTTCTTC. Residues: CASSAGLAGGVGEQFF. V is TRBV2 and J is TRBJ2-1, with 15 bases lining up with TRBD2. V was clipped by 4 bases and J by 9 bases; unmatched bases: 7. The germline CDR1 and CDR2 sequences are SNHLY and FYNNEI. This CDR3 contains 16 residues.

This rearrangement joins TRBV7-6 to TRBJ2-3; D is perhaps TRBD2 (6 bases). The CDR3 runs to 17 residues. Trimming shortened V by 1 base and J by 1 base, and 15 bases separated the two germline ends. Germline CDR1 is SGHVS and CDR2 is FNYEAQ. The CDR3 loop is CASSLVGSNRGTDTQYF. CDR3 sequence (DNA): TGTGCCAGCAGCTTAGTCGGGAGTAATCGGGGCACAGATACGCAGTATTTT.

The chain carries TRBV18 and TRBJ1-1, with D uncertain. CDR1 is KGHSH and CDR2 is LQKENI in the germline V gene. This CDR3 region has 13 residues. Trimming stripped 2 bases from V and 0 bases from J, with 4 bases between. CDR3 in amino acids: CASSPGMNTEAFF. CDR3 coding DNA: TGTGCCAGCTCACCAGGCATGAACACTGAAGCTTTCTTT.

J is TRBJ2-3 and V is TRBV24-1; weak D call: TRBD1 (6 bases). V lost 4 bases, J lost 2 bases, and 12 bases lay in between. This CDR3 has 15 amino acids. Germline V lookup: CDR1 KGHDR, CDR2 SFDVKD. The CDR3 nucleotides are TGTGCCACCAGTGAGCCGACAGGAGACACAGATACGCAGTATTTT. Protein product: CATSEPTGDTDTQYF.

The rearrangement joins TRBV18 to TRBJ2-7, with D tentatively TRBD1 (6 bases). This CDR3 contains 12 residues. Deletions cut 6 bases from V and 7 bases from J, with 13 bases between. CDR1 and CDR2 (germline): KGHSH, LQKENI. CDR3 loop: CASSPDSSEQYF. In DNA, the CDR3 is TGTGCCAGCTCCCCGGACAGCTCGGAGCAGTACTTC.

The rearrangement links TRBV7-2 to TRBJ2-7, with 9 bases fitting TRBD1. J was trimmed by 4 bases and V by 4 bases; bases with no gene match: 11. CDR3 size: 16 residues. The germline V gene encodes CDR1 SGHTA and CDR2 FQGNSA. Written as DNA, the CDR3 is TGTGCCAGCAGCTATTATCAAACCGACAGGGGGTACGAGCAGTACTTC. Translating it yields CASSYYQTDRGYEQYF.

The chain joins TRBV4-3 to TRBJ1-5; the D is unclear. V lost 0 bases, J lost 0 bases, and 18 bases lay in between. Per the germline V gene, CDR1 is LGHNA and CDR2 is YSLEER. The CDR3 length is 19 residues. The CDR3, as DNA: TGCGCCAGCAGCCAAGAGTGGGGAGACCCTATTGTTAGCAATCAGCCCCAGCATTTT. Encoded protein: CASSQEWGDPIVSNQPQHF.

The rearrangement uses TRBV25-1 and TRBJ1-5; 8 positions agree with TRBD1. Germline trimming cut 4 bases from V and 5 bases from J; bases unmatched to any gene: 7. CDR1 and CDR2 (germline): MGHDK, SYGVNS. This CDR3 spans 15 amino acids. CDR3 amino acids: CASSGTGSPDQPQHF. The DNA of the CDR3 is TGTGCCAGCAGTGGGACAGGGTCCCCCGATCAGCCCCAGCATTTT.

For the CDR3, the DNA is TGTGCCAGCAGCCGGGGGATGGGGACTAGCGGTCAAGAGACCCAGTACTTC. Encoded protein: CASSRGMGTSGQETQYF. The V gene is TRBV5-6, the J gene TRBJ2-5, with TRBD2 matching over 11 bases. Germline V gives CDR1 SGHDT, CDR2 YYEEEE. With 4 bases clipped from V and 2 bases from J, the junction kept 10 bases outside the gene matches. CDR3 size: 17 residues.

The CDR3: CSVNPTPPRDTQYF. The CDR3 nucleotides are TGCAGCGTTAACCCGACACCTCCCAGAGATACGCAGTATTTT. This chain connects TRBV29-1 to TRBJ2-3; no clear D. The CDR3 spans 14 residues. CDR1 and CDR2 from the germline V gene are SQVTM and ANQGSEA. Trimming pared 5 bases from V and 5 bases from J, leaving 17 bases between.

This clone turned up a few times. CDR3 sequence (DNA): TGTGCCAGCAGTGAAACCGGGACAGGTATGAACACTGAAGCTTTCTTT. Its translation is CASSETGTGMNTEAFF. The chain joins TRBV25-1 to TRBJ1-1, with 8 bases aligning to TRBD1. The CDR3 consists of 16 residues. Germline lookup yields CDR1 MGHDK and CDR2 SYGVNS. V shed 2 bases and J 0 bases; nucleotides not matched to a gene: 5. Supplemented by reference TRBV25-1 and TRBJ1-1, the full variable domain reads EADIYQTPRYLVIGTGKKITLECSQTMGHDKMYWYQQDPGMELHLIHYSYGVNSTEKGDLSSESTVSRIRTEHFPLTLESARPSHTSQYLCASSETGTGMNTEAFFGQGTRLTVV.

This sequence joins TRBV19 and TRBJ1-2; D is uncertain. Trimming removed 5 bases at V and 1 base at J, with 5 bases between. The CDR3 length is 12 residues. Germline V gives CDR1 LNHDA, CDR2 SQIVND (reference sequence). The CDR3 DNA follows: TGTGCCAGTAGTTCGGTTAACTATGGCTACACCTTC. Translated: CASSSVNYGYTF.